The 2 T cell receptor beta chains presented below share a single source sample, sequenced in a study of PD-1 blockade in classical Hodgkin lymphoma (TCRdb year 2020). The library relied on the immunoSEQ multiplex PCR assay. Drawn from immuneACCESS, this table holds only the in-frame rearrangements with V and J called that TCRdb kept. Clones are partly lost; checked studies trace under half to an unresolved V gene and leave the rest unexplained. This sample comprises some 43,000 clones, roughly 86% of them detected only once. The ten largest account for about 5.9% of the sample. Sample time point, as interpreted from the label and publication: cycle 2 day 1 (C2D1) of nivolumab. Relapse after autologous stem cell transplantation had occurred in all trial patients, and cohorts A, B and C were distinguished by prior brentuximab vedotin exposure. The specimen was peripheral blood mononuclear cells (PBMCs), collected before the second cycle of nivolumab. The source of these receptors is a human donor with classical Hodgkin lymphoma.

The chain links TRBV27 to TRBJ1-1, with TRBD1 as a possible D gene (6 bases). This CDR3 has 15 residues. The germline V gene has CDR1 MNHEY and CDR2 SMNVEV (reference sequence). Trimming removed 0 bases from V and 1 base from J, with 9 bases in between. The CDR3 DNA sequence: TGTGCCAGCAGTTTATCCGGACAGCCGAACACTGAAGCTTTCTTT. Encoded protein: CASSLSGQPNTEAFF.

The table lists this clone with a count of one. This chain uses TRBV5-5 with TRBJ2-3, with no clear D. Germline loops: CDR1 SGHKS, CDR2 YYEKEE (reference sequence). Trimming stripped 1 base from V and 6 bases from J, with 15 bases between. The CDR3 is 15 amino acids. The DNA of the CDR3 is TGTGCCAGCAGCTTGCACTGGACCCCGACGGATACGCAGTATTTT. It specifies CASSLHWTPTDTQYF. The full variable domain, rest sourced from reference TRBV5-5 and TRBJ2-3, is DAGVTQSPTHLIKTRGQQVTLRCSPISGHKSVSWYQQVLGQGPQFIFQYYEKEERGRGNFPDRFSARQFPNYSSELNVNALLLGDSALYLCASSLHWTPTDTQYFGPGTRLTVL.